These T cell receptor beta chains were read from a single sample in a study of neurological immune-mediated disorders. TCRdb used MiXCR to reprocess the 5' RACE reads, holding one entry per CDR3 protein. Among 25,000 to 40,000 distinct CDR3 sequences listed, about 1.4% were seen once. The source material was PBMCs. The receptors derive from a woman aged 25 to 39 with multiple sclerosis. CDR3s include the opening cysteine and the closing phenylalanine or tryptophan. The D gene is left open where the match is weak. Clone size, where shown, is once, few, many, or a class for clones that have expanded.

clone size	J gene	V gene	D gene	CDR3 DNA	CDR3 protein
many	TRBJ2-7	TRBV10-3	NA	TGTGCCATCTTCTCCGGGGATAGGTACGAGCAGTACTTC	CAIFSGDRYEQYF
many	TRBJ2-7	TRBV5-1	NA	TGCGCCAGCAGCGCGGCCGGGCTCTACGAGCAGTACTTC	CASSAAGLYEQYF
many	TRBJ2-7	TRBV20-1	TRBD2	TGCAGTTCTATGCAGCGGGGGGGCCGGGAGCAGTACTTC	CSSMQRGGREQYF
many	TRBJ1-3	TRBV7-2	TRBD1	TGTGCCAGCACCCCAGGGACAGCGTCTGGAAACACCATATATTTT	CASTPGTASGNTIYF
many	TRBJ2-1	TRBV5-5	NA	TGTGCCAGCAGCTTGGGGCTAGGACGGAGCTCCTACAATGAGCAGTTCTTC	CASSLGLGRSSYNEQFF
many	TRBJ2-7	TRBV29-1	NA	TGCAGCATCAGACACGCAGGCTACGAGCAGTACTTC	CSIRHAGYEQYF
many	TRBJ1-5	TRBV20-1	TRBD1	TGCAGTGCTAGAGATGGGCCAGGACAGGGGGATCAGCCCCAGCATTTT	CSARDGPGQGDQPQHF
medium-sized	TRBJ2-5	TRBV7-7	NA	TGTGCCAGCAGCAACGACCCCATGAGGCAAGAGACCCAGTACTTC	CASSNDPMRQETQYF
many	TRBJ2-2	TRBV5-1	NA	TGCGCCAGCAGCTTGACGGGGCCGGACACCGGGGAGCTGTTTTTT	CASSLTGPDTGELFF
many	TRBJ2-5	TRBV5-6	NA	TGTGCCAGCAGCTTCCGAGTAGGCCCGGAGACCCAGTACTTC	CASSFRVGPETQYF
many	TRBJ2-3	TRBV12-3/TRBV12-4	TRBD1	TGTGCCAGCAGGCTGACAGGGGGCAACACAGATACGCAGTATTTT	CASRLTGGNTDTQYF
many	TRBJ2-3	TRBV12-3/TRBV12-4	TRBD2	TGTGCCAGCAGGGAATTCATACTAGCGGGGGGAGATACGCAGTATTTT	CASREFILAGGDTQYF
NA	TRBJ2-1	TRBV7-8	NA	TGTGCCAGCAGTCGATCCGCAGGGAGCTCCTACAATGAGCAGTTCTTC	CASSRSAGSSYNEQFF
many	TRBJ1-1	TRBV5-1	NA	TGCGCCAGCAGCTCCCAAACGGGCGGTGAAGCTTTCTTT	CASSSQTGGEAFF
many	TRBJ1-1	TRBV6-5	TRBD1	TGTGCCAGCAGACGCACCCGGACAGGGGGCACTGAAGCTTTCTTT	CASRRTRTGGTEAFF
NA	TRBJ1-1	TRBV5-1	NA	TGCGCCAGCAGCTTGGGGCGACAGCCTCAAACTGAAGCTTTCTTT	CASSLGRQPQTEAFF
many	TRBJ2-3	TRBV7-9	NA	TGTGCCAGCAGCTTACCTAGTACAGATACGCAGTATTTT	CASSLPSTDTQYF
NA	TRBJ2-1	TRBV18	NA	TGTGCCAGCTCACCCCCGGGACTCGCCTACAATGAGCAGTTCTTC	CASSPPGLAYNEQFF
NA	TRBJ2-1	TRBV20-1	TRBD2	TGCAGTGCTAGAGACCTTGCGGGGGGCCCGCGGGGGACCTACAATGAGCAGTTCTTC	CSARDLAGGPRGTYNEQFF
many	TRBJ1-2	TRBV20-1	NA	TGCAGTGCTAGAGATGTAAGCCCCGGTGGCTACACCTTC	CSARDVSPGGYTF
many	TRBJ2-4	TRBV6-1	TRBD1	TGTGCCAGCAGTGACATCAGGGGGAACATTCAGTACTTC	CASSDIRGNIQYF
many	TRBJ2-1	TRBV5-5	TRBD2	TGTGCCAGCAGACCCGGACTGGGGGGGAATGAGCAGTTCTTC	CASRPGLGGNEQFF
many	TRBJ1-2	TRBV5-1	TRBD1	TGCGCCAGCAGCTTGAGGACAGGGGGTACGAATGGCTACACCTTC	CASSLRTGGTNGYTF
many	TRBJ2-3	TRBV20-1	NA	TGCAGTGCTAGAGATCAGGGGGGCAGGTCGGATACGCAGTATTTT	CSARDQGGRSDTQYF
many	TRBJ1-2	TRBV20-1	NA	TGCAGTGCACTTCCTGACGTATACCCATATGGCTACACCTTC	CSALPDVYPYGYTF
many	TRBJ2-3	TRBV7-2	NA	TGTGCCAGCAGCTCCCATTTTCAGCGCCAGGCCACAGATACGCAGTATTTT	CASSSHFQRQATDTQYF
many	TRBJ1-3	TRBV7-2	NA	TGTGCCAGCAGTCCGACAGTGAGCTCTGGAAACACCATATATTTT	CASSPTVSSGNTIYF
many	TRBJ1-1	TRBV29-1	NA	TGCAGCGCTGTGACAGGTCTGAACACTGAAGCTTTCTTT	CSAVTGLNTEAFF
few	TRBJ2-6	TRBV7-3	TRBD2	TGTGCCAGCAGCCGGGGGGGCTCTGGGGCCAACGTCCTGACTTTC	CASSRGGSGANVLTF